This T cell receptor beta chain was observed in a study of blood T cell repertoires in COVID-19. Study-level background: COVID-19 samples from acute and convalescent phases originated in the United States, Italy and Spain.

In the authors' workflow: Amplification with reference gene primers provided the estimates of nucleated cell counts. The table came from immunoSEQ multiplex PCR; TCRdb's copy has only in-frame clones and leaves some out. The DNA was the basis for D and trimming; V, J and clone size are from that table. The table shows 75,000 to 100,000 clones, with 70% to 90% occurring only once. The sequence derives from an older man with acute or convalescent COVID-19. Sequenced material: peripheral blood.

Here the CDR3 DNA reads TGTGCCAGCAGTACCGGGACTAGCGGGGGAGATACGCAGTATTTT. Its protein is CASSTGTSGGDTQYF. The V and J genes are TRBV2 and TRBJ2-3; TRBD2 agrees at 14 bases. J lost 5 bases, V lost 5 bases, and 3 bases had no gene match. This CDR3 spans 15 amino acids. Looked up from germline, CDR1 is SNHLY and CDR2 is FYNNEI.